Listed below are T cell receptor beta chains from one sample, sequenced in a study of shared clonotypes between healthy human individuals. The protocol was immunoSEQ multiplex PCR, while the TCRdb copy is restricted to in-frame clones and leaves out a portion. In the table there are 2 million to 3 million clones, over 85% of which are singletons. The sequenced sample consisted of naive CD4+ T cells sorted from blood. These receptors originate from a man aged 18-30 years in good health. CDR3s include the opening cysteine and the closing phenylalanine or tryptophan. The D gene is left open where the match is weak. Size is stated for part of the rows, as once, few or many counts, or as a class when the clone is expanded.

D	size	J	length	V	DNA	CDR3
-	-	TRBJ1-1	14	TRBV4-1	TGCGCCAGCAGCCAAGAATTCAGGGCAGCTGAAGCTTTCTTT	CASSQEFRAAEAFF
-	-	TRBJ1-3	15	TRBV6-5	TGTGCCAGCAGGGATACAGGGTCGGCAGGAAACACCATATATTTT	CASRDTGSAGNTIYF
-	once	TRBJ2-1	15	TRBV7-2	TGTGCCAGCAGCTCCTCCGCCCCCGGCTACAATGAGCAGTTCTTC	CASSSSAPGYNEQFF
TRBD1	-	TRBJ2-7	13	TRBV6-1	TGTGCCAGCAGGGGCACAGGGGTAAACGAGCAGTACTTC	CASRGTGVNEQYF
-	-	TRBJ2-3	18	TRBV5-1	TGCGCCAGCAGCTTGGCTACTATGCCGGGGGAGGGCACAGATACGCAGTATTTT	CASSLATMPGEGTDTQYF
TRBD1	-	TRBJ2-7	12	TRBV30	TGTGCCTGGAGACAACAGGGGTACGAGCAGTACTTC	CAWRQQGYEQYF
TRBD2	-	TRBJ2-7	16	TRBV7-2	TGTGCCAGCAGCTTAGGACTAGCGGGATTCTCCTACGAGCAGTACTTC	CASSLGLAGFSYEQYF
TRBD1	-	TRBJ1-6	16	TRBV7-9	TGTGCCAGCAGCCCGTCCGGGACAGGGAATAATTCACCCCTCCACTTT	CASSPSGTGNNSPLHF
TRBD1	-	TRBJ1-2	14	TRBV6-1	TGTGCCAGCAGGGACGCCGGGACAGGCTTGGGCTACACCTTC	CASRDAGTGLGYTF
TRBD1	-	TRBJ1-6	16	TRBV14	TGTGCCAGCAGCCAAACAGACAGGGCGTTTAATTCACCCCTCCACTTT	CASSQTDRAFNSPLHF
TRBD2	-	TRBJ2-1	17	TRBV27	TGTGCCAGCAGTTTATCAACTAGCGGGGGGCGGGGCAATGAGCAGTTCTTC	CASSLSTSGGRGNEQFF
-	-	TRBJ2-5	15	TRBV19	TGTGCCAGTAGTGTTCCTCCACCTTTCCAAGAGACCCAGTACTTC	CASSVPPPFQETQYF
-	-	TRBJ1-2	14	TRBV5-4	TGTGCCAGCAGCCCCCCGACAGCTAACTATGGCTACACCTTC	CASSPPTANYGYTF
TRBD2	-	TRBJ2-5	15	TRBV10-2	TGCGCCACCTTGACTAGCGGGGGGCTCCAAGAGACCCAGTACTTC	CATLTSGGLQETQYF
TRBD1	-	TRBJ1-2	16	TRBV18	TGTGCCAGCTCATCACTAACAGGGGAGGTGAACTATGGCTACACCTTC	CASSSLTGEVNYGYTF
-	-	TRBJ1-2	15	TRBV5-4	TGTGCCAGCAGCTTGGCCACTGGGGCTGGGCGTTTCTACACCTTC	CASSLATGAGRFYTF
-	-	TRBJ1-2	16	TRBV29-1	TGCAGCGTTGAACCTAGGAAGGAGGGGAGCTCCTATGGCTACACCTTC	CSVEPRKEGSSYGYTF
-	-	TRBJ2-1	16	TRBV6-5	TGTGCCAGCAGTTTGGGGCGAGGGGTAGGAACCAATGAGCAGTTCTTC	CASSLGRGVGTNEQFF
-	-	TRBJ2-7	14	TRBV11-2	TGTGCCAGCAGCTTAGAGGGTACGAGGTACGAGCAGTACTTC	CASSLEGTRYEQYF
TRBD1	-	TRBJ2-6	19	TRBV9	TGTGCCAGCAGCGTAGATAGCTGGGCAGGGGGATCTGGGGCCAACGTCCTGACTTTC	CASSVDSWAGGSGANVLTF
TRBD2	-	TRBJ2-7	12	TRBV19	TGTGCCAGTACTCAAGCGGGGGGCGAGCAGTACTTC	CASTQAGGEQYF
TRBD2	-	TRBJ2-5	14	TRBV5-6	TGTGCCAGCAGCTGGACTAGCGGGGCTGAGACCCAGTACTTC	CASSWTSGAETQYF
-	once	TRBJ2-5	13	TRBV13	TGTGCCAGGCCAAGGAGGGAGGTGGAGACCCAGTACTTC	CARPRREVETQYF